The 21 T cell receptor beta chains listed next were all sequenced from one sample in a study of Ad26.COV2.S vaccination and SARS-CoV-2 variants. Indicated treatment: around 19 received Ad26.COV2.S at low or high dose, single or two shots; roughly 5 received placebo; per-sample allocation not given. Day 63 following the first vaccine or placebo injection was when the samples were taken. This table comes from immunoSEQ multiplex PCR, and its TCRdb copy is limited to in-frame clones, with some not included. The sample has 380,000 or so clones, around 82% seen once. The material sequenced was peripheral blood, taken in a trial of Ad26.COV2.S vaccine versus placebo. These receptors were obtained from a person aged 18 to 59 who received the Ad26.COV2.S COVID-19 vaccine or a placebo.

The genes are TRBV5-8 and TRBJ1-2, with no clear D. CDR1 is SGHTS and CDR2 is YDEGEE in the germline V gene. There are 13 residues in the CDR3. Trimming cost V 3 bases and J 1 base, with 7 bases left between them. The CDR3 protein is CASSSGLNYGYTF. The CDR3 coding sequence is TGTGCCAGCAGCTCCGGACTTAACTATGGCTACACCTTC.

This clone was detected only a few times. The rearrangement uses TRBV30 and TRBJ1-5; D is ambiguous. The V end was cut by 2 bases, the J end by 0 bases, with 8 bases between. This CDR3 is 14 amino acids long. Germline-derived CDR1 and CDR2 are GTSNPN and SVGIG (reference sequence). The CDR3 coding sequence is TGTGCCTGGAGTAGGGCCACTAGCAATCAGCCCCAGCATTTT. Amino acid sequence: CAWSRATSNQPQHF.

This clone was detected only a few times. This chain links TRBV27 with TRBJ1-5, with TRBD1 matching 10 bases. Germline V gene data show CDR1 as MNHEY and CDR2 as SMNVEV (reference sequence). CDR3 length: 14 amino acids. The V gene end was trimmed by 6 bases and the J gene end by 9 bases; junction bases not matched to a gene: 8. Here the CDR3 reads CASRKDRGGRPQHF. The DNA for the CDR3 is TGTGCCAGCAGAAAGGACAGGGGGGGTCGGCCCCAGCATTTT.

The CDR3 region is CASSYRGTGAPSGNTIYF. The CDR3 nucleotides read TGTGCCAGTAGTTACCGGGGGACAGGGGCCCCCTCTGGAAACACCATATATTTT. V and J are TRBV19 and TRBJ1-3; 10 positions match TRBD1. The germline CDR1 and CDR2 sequences are LNHDA and SQIVND (reference sequence). This CDR3 spans 18 amino acids. Trimming at V came to 5 bases and at J to 0 bases, leaving 10 bases not matched to a gene.

The chain joins TRBV18 to TRBJ1-4; 9 bases are a match to TRBD1. Trimming removed 5 bases from V and 4 bases from J; junction bases left unmatched: 8. The germline gives CDR1 KGHSH, CDR2 LQKENI. This CDR3 is built from 16 residues. The CDR3 loop reads CASSARMGQGNEKLFF. In DNA, the CDR3 is TGTGCCAGCTCAGCAAGAATGGGACAGGGTAATGAAAAACTGTTTTTT. Supplemented by reference TRBV18 and TRBJ1-4, the full variable domain reads NAGVMQNPRHLVRRRGQEARLRCSPMKGHSHVYWYRQLPEEGLKFMVYLQKENIIDESGMPKERFSAEFPKEGPSILRIQQVVRGDSAAYFCASSARMGQGNEKLFFGSGTQLSVL.

The J gene is TRBJ2-3, the V gene TRBV5-6; no reliable D call. Germline V gene lookup returns CDR1 SGHDT and CDR2 YYEEEE. Trimming removed 0 bases at V and 5 bases at J, with 7 bases between. The CDR3 extends over 13 amino acids. The CDR3 bases are TGTGCCAGCAGCTTGGTTCATAAAGATACGCAGTATTTT. It specifies CASSLVHKDTQYF.

The chain has TRBV6-5 and TRBJ2-2, with 7 bases lining up with TRBD1. The CDR3 runs 13 residues. With V trimmed by 6 bases and J by 6 bases, 4 bases remained unmatched. Looked up from germline, CDR1 is MNHEY and CDR2 is SVGAGI. CDR3 region: CASRTTGPGELFF. In DNA form, the CDR3 reads TGTGCCAGCAGGACGACAGGGCCCGGGGAGCTGTTTTTT.

The genes are TRBV7-8 and TRBJ2-7; the match to TRBD2 covers 7 bases. This CDR3 has 15 amino acids. The V gene end was trimmed by 5 bases and the J gene end by 3 bases; junction bases not matched to a gene: 10. Germline CDR1 reads SGHVS; CDR2 reads FQNEAQ. CDR3 protein: CASSPQGTTYYEQYF. CDR3 nucleotides: TGTGCCAGCAGCCCTCAAGGGACTACTTACTACGAGCAGTACTTC.

This sequence joins TRBV14 and TRBJ1-6; D gene ambiguous. Per germline, CDR1 SGHDN and CDR2 FVKESK. V gave up 0 bases and J gave up 8 bases, with 8 bases separating them. The CDR3 totals 14 residues. The CDR3 coding sequence is TGTGCCAGCAGCCAAGAATACGGGGATTCACCCCTCCACTTT. Its translation: CASSQEYGDSPLHF.

The V call is TRBV2, the J call TRBJ2-1; the D call may be TRBD1 or TRBD2 (6 bases each). V was pared by 8 bases and J by 6 bases, with 17 bases between. Germline CDR1 is SNHLY and CDR2 is FYNNEI. The CDR3 runs 14 residues. The CDR3 spells CASPEGDFPNEQFF. The CDR3 DNA follows: TGTGCCAGCCCCGAGGGGGACTTCCCCAATGAGCAGTTCTTC. The variable domain in full, with the rest retrieved from reference TRBV2 and TRBJ2-1, is EPEVTQTPSHQVTQMGQEVILRCVPISNHLYFYWYRQILGQKVEFLVSFYNNEISEKSEIFDDQFSVERPDGSNFTLKIRSTKLEDSAMYFCASPEGDFPNEQFFGPGTRLTVL.

The genes are TRBV13 and TRBJ2-1; D is unclear. The length of the CDR3 is 14 residues. The germline V gene has CDR1 PRHDT and CDR2 FYEKMQ (reference sequence). V shed 5 bases and J shed 4 bases, with 12 bases lying between them. DNA of the CDR3: TGTGCCAGCAGCCCCCCGTGGGCTTACAATGAGCAGTTCTTC. This codes for CASSPPWAYNEQFF.

The gene calls are TRBV6-4 and TRBJ2-3; TRBD1 matches at 11 bases. The CDR3 runs to 15 residues. Trimming cost V 10 bases and J 1 base; bases outside gene matches: 7. CDR1 and CDR2 from the germline V gene are MRHNA and SNTAGT. This chain's CDR3 is CATHRDRGGTDTQYF. The DNA for the CDR3 is TGTGCCACCCACCGGGACAGGGGGGGCACAGATACGCAGTATTTT.

This clone was detected only a few times. V is TRBV19 and J is TRBJ1-1, with 8 bases identical to TRBD1. V trimming: 7 bases; J trimming: 5 bases; junction bases outside the gene matches: 12. This CDR3 is built from 15 residues. Per germline, CDR1 LNHDA and CDR2 SQIVND (reference sequence). The CDR3 DNA is TGTGCCAGTATCGCCATCCAGACAGGGGCGACTGAAGCTTTCTTT. It encodes CASIAIQTGATEAFF.

Only a few counts were recorded for this clone. This chain uses TRBV3-1 (or the pseudogene TRBV3-2) with TRBJ2-7; 10 bases line up with TRBD1. In germline, CDR1 is LGHDT, CDR2 YNNKEL (reference sequence). The CDR3 extends over 15 amino acids. After removal of 1 base from V and 5 bases from J, the junction contained 5 bases not matched to a gene. The DNA of the CDR3 is TGTGCCAGCAGCCAAGGGACAGGGGGAGTAGACGAGCAGTACTTC. Translated, it gives CASSQGTGGVDEQYF.

The chain's CDR3 is CASSLKGTSGGAAGELFF. The CDR3 DNA follows: TGTGCCAGCAGCTTAAAAGGGACTAGCGGGGGGGCCGCCGGGGAGCTGTTTTTT. The gene calls are TRBV7-9 and TRBJ2-2; 16 positions agree with TRBD2. V lost 2 bases, J lost 6 bases, and 6 bases stayed unmatched. This CDR3 contains 18 residues. Germline-derived CDR1 and CDR2 are SEHNR and FQNEAQ (reference sequence).

This chain uses TRBV6-2 or TRBV6-3 with TRBJ1-6; D may be TRBD1 (6 bases). The V end lost 0 bases, the J end lost 7 bases, and 16 bases lay between the germline ends. The CDR3 has 17 amino acids. The germline gives CDR1 MNHEY, CDR2 SVGEGT. CDR3: CASSYSVQGVNNSPLHF. The CDR3 bases are TGTGCCAGCAGTTACTCAGTACAGGGAGTGAACAATTCACCCCTCCACTTT.

CDR3 amino acids: CASSQDISSEAFF. Here the CDR3 DNA reads TGTGCCAGCAGCCAAGATATCTCCTCCGAAGCTTTCTTT. The rearrangement uses TRBV3-1 (or the pseudogene TRBV3-2) and TRBJ1-1, with D uncertain. Between the trimmed V and J ends, which lost 0 bases and 8 bases, there was a span of 10 bases. The CDR3 has 13 amino acids. CDR1 and CDR2 from the germline V gene are LGHDT and YNNKEL (reference sequence).

This chain uses TRBV5-1 with TRBJ2-2, with a weak D call TRBD1 (6 bases). V lost 2 bases to trimming and J lost 0 bases, with 11 bases between them. Per germline, CDR1 SGHRS and CDR2 YFSETQ. The CDR3 is made up of 16 amino acids. This chain's CDR3 is CASSLRTVSNTGELFF. In DNA form, the CDR3 reads TGCGCCAGCAGCTTACGGACAGTTTCGAACACCGGGGAGCTGTTTTTT.

The chain links TRBV7-9 to TRBJ2-7; weak D call: TRBD2 (6 bases). The CDR3 consists of 14 residues. Germline CDR1 reads SEHNR; CDR2 reads FQNEAQ (reference sequence). Trimming took off 5 bases at V and 0 bases at J, with 11 bases between the two ends. The CDR3 spells CASSATSSSYEQYF. CDR3 nucleotides: TGTGCCAGCAGCGCCACTAGCTCCTCCTACGAGCAGTACTTC.

This clone was found a few times. V gene TRBV5-1 combines with J gene TRBJ1-3; perhaps TRBD1 as D (5 bases). Looked up from germline, CDR1 is SGHRS and CDR2 is YFSETQ. This CDR3 comprises 15 residues. V was cut by 4 bases and J by 7 bases, with 18 bases left in between. The CDR3 DNA is TGCGCCAGCAGCCCTCTAGGAGGGGAGGGCAACACCATATATTTT. Its protein product is CASSPLGGEGNTIYF. Full variable domain (missing parts from reference TRBV5-1 and TRBJ1-3): KAGVTQTPRYLIKTRGQQVTLSCSPISGHRSVSWYQQTPGQGLQFLFEYFSETQRNKGNFPGRFSGRQFSNSRSEMNVSTLELGDSALYLCASSPLGGEGNTIYFGEGSWLTVV.

This clone was picked up one time. The rearrangement joins TRBV7-3 to TRBJ1-2, with D unclear. V was pared by 7 bases and J by 7 bases, with 19 bases between. CDR3 length: 14 amino acids. Germline-derived CDR1 and CDR2 are SGHTA and FQGTGA. Written as DNA, the CDR3 is TGTGCCAGCAAAGAGGGCAGGCGGTTCGGTGGCTACACCTTC. Translating gives CASKEGRRFGGYTF.